This T cell receptor (beta chain) was observed in a study of cytomegalovirus exposure and HLA in healthy donors. Study background: A later analysis reported the same platform for the 100 to 150 validation repertoires and the 650 to 750 first-cohort repertoires.

Study-level points and caveats: Clusters of TCRs from the first cohort tended to co-occur in the approximately 120 validation repertoires (as a later analysis found). A list of roughly 180 TCR beta chains associated with cytomegalovirus was given.

Assay used: immunoSEQ multiplex PCR; TCRdb lists only in-frame clones, some missing. The table records about 220,000 clones, 85% to 90% of them present only once. Notes on this clone: Its cognate antigen is unknown. Germline is not matched at one junction end, which may reflect a read error.

The TCR sequence derives from a woman between 18 and 30 years old in good health and CMV-seronegative. The sequenced material came from PBMCs.

Written as DNA, the CDR3 is TGTGCTAGTAGCTTCGGCGGGACAGGGCCTGATAGAGTCTTC. Residues: CASSFGGTGPDRVF. The chain has TRBV12-5 and TRBJ1-2; 9 positions agree with TRBD1. Germline V gives CDR1 LGHNT, CDR2 FRNRAP. The CDR3 consists of 14 residues. Filled out from reference TRBV12-5 and TRBJ1-2, the complete variable domain reads DARVTQTPRHKVTEMGQEVTMRCQPILGHNTVFWYRQTMMQGLELLAYFRNRAPLDDSGMPKDRFSAEMPDATLATLKIQPSEPRDSAVYFCASSFGGTGPDRVFGSGTRLTVV.